This passage covers 15 T cell receptor beta chains from one sample sequenced in a study of shared clonotypes between healthy human individuals. Produced via immunoSEQ multiplex PCR; TCRdb's table is partial and in-frame only. The sample shows over 2 million clones, 85% to 95% of them seen only once. The sequenced material came from naive CD4+ T cells from PBMCs. Subset indicated: CD45RA+ positively selected. The receptor source for this set is a man younger than 30 in good health. Some clones in this sample may be carry-over from other donors' samples.

The chain is built from TRBV7-8 and TRBJ2-3, with TRBD2 as a possible D gene (6 bases). CDR1 is SGHVS and CDR2 is FQNEAQ in the germline V gene. The CDR3 spans 17 residues. Trimming stripped 5 bases from V and 2 bases from J, with 20 bases between. CDR3 nucleotides: TGTGCCAGCAGCCAAAAGGGACTGATATACTACACAGATACGCAGTATTTT. Encoded protein: CASSQKGLIYYTDTQYF.

To note about this clone: This sample includes further DNA sequences coding for the same CDR3. The chain combines TRBV28 with TRBJ2-5; D is unresolved. Trimming shortened V by 4 bases and J by 0 bases, and 6 bases separated the two germline ends. There are 13 residues in the CDR3. The germline gives CDR1 MDHEN, CDR2 SYDVKM. Here the CDR3 DNA reads TGTGCCAGCAGTTCCGGGTACCAAGAGACCCAGTACTTC. Translated: CASSSGYQETQYF.

The chain links TRBV9 to TRBJ2-7; unclear D gene. Trimming left V 3 bases short and J 3 bases short, with 10 bases between. There are 13 residues in the CDR3. The V gene's germline CDR1 is SGDLS and CDR2 YYNGEE. The CDR3 spells CASSEGPLYEQYF. Written as DNA, the CDR3 is TGTGCCAGCAGCGAGGGCCCCCTCTACGAGCAGTACTTC.

The rearrangement uses TRBV5-1 and TRBJ1-1, with TRBD1 identical over 7 bases. CDR1 and CDR2 (germline): SGHRS, YFSETQ. The CDR3 is 15 residues long. Losses at the gene ends were 4 bases for V and 6 bases for J; bases not matched to a gene: 12. The CDR3 DNA sequence: TGCGCCAGCAGCCACGACACAGGCACAGGGGCTGAAGCTTTCTTT. Amino acid sequence: CASSHDTGTGAEAFF.

The chain uses TRBV7-8 and TRBJ2-2; 13 positions agree with TRBD2. The trim removed 7 bases at V and 4 bases at J, leaving 6 bases unmatched. The CDR3 runs to 16 residues. CDR1 and CDR2 from the germline V gene are SGHVS and FQNEAQ. The CDR3 DNA sequence: TGTGCCAGCATCCCGGGACTAGCGGGACGCACCGGGGAGCTGTTTTTT. Its translation is CASIPGLAGRTGELFF.

The DNA for the CDR3 is TGCGCCAGCAGCTTGGCGGGCGACAGGGTGGATGGCTACACCTTC. This codes for CASSLAGDRVDGYTF. The chain uses TRBV5-1 and TRBJ1-2; TRBD1 matches at 7 bases. Unmatched junction bases numbered 8, after V lost 0 bases and J lost 6 bases. CDR3 size: 15 residues. Germline CDR1 and CDR2: SGHRS and YFSETQ.

The chain joins TRBV29-1 to TRBJ1-1, with TRBD1 as a possible D gene (6 bases). This CDR3 has 13 amino acids. Trimming shortened V by 7 bases and J by 0 bases, and 12 bases separated the two germline ends. CDR1 SQVTM and CDR2 ANQGSEA come from the germline V gene. The CDR3 region is CSAYRVMNTEAFF. CDR3 bases: TGCAGCGCCTACAGGGTCATGAACACTGAAGCTTTCTTT.

The table lists this clone with a count of one. This sequence joins TRBV27 and TRBJ2-3; D is perhaps TRBD1 (6 bases). Trimming took 3 bases from V and 7 from J, leaving 11 bases between them. The CDR3 extends over 13 amino acids. Germline CDR1 MNHEY, CDR2 SMNVEV (reference sequence). In DNA, the CDR3 is TGTGCCAGCAGTTTTAAGGACAGCTATACGCAGTATTTT. This codes for CASSFKDSYTQYF.

The CDR3 sequence: CASSQEVEGGLYEQYF. The CDR3 bases are TGTGCCAGCAGCCAAGAAGTCGAGGGAGGGCTCTACGAGCAGTACTTC. V is TRBV5-4 and J is TRBJ2-7, with 7 bases matching TRBD2. The CDR3 has 16 residues. J lost 3 bases, V lost 4 bases, and 13 bases had no gene match. The germline CDR1 and CDR2 sequences are SGHNT and YYREEE (reference sequence).

This chain uses TRBV7-2 with TRBJ1-2; D is perhaps TRBD1 (5 bases). CDR1 and CDR2 from the germline V gene are SGHTA and FQGNSA. V dropped 3 bases and J dropped 7 bases, with 18 bases sitting between them. CDR3 size: 15 residues. The CDR3 sequence: CASSFERRDYLGYTF. CDR3 bases: TGTGCCAGCAGCTTCGAACGCAGGGATTATCTTGGCTACACCTTC.

The CDR3 bases are TGCGCCAGCAGCCAAGAGTTCGGAAGCGGGCGGATTAACGAGCAGTACTTC. It yields the protein CASSQEFGSGRINEQYF. The gene calls are TRBV4-1 and TRBJ2-7; D may be TRBD2 (6 bases). Trimming shortened V by 0 bases and J by 5 bases, and 20 bases separated the two germline ends. The germline V gene has CDR1 MGHRA and CDR2 YSYEKL. The CDR3 spans 17 residues.

This rearrangement joins TRBV5-1 to TRBJ2-7; no clear D. CDR1 and CDR2 from the germline V gene are SGHRS and YFSETQ. V gave up 2 bases and J gave up 4 bases, with 4 bases separating them. CDR3 length equals 11 residues. The CDR3: CASSFRYEQYF. The CDR3 DNA follows: TGCGCCAGCAGCTTTCGATACGAGCAGTACTTC.

This chain uses TRBV27 with TRBJ2-7; 13 nucleotides agree with TRBD2. There are 14 residues in the CDR3. With V trimmed by 3 bases and J by 6 bases, 2 bases remained unmatched. Looked up from germline, CDR1 is MNHEY and CDR2 is SMNVEV (reference sequence). CDR3: CASSFWTSGSEQYF. CDR3 nucleotide sequence: TGTGCCAGCAGTTTCTGGACTAGCGGGAGCGAGCAGTACTTC.

The chain uses TRBV5-1 and TRBJ2-6, with a weak D call TRBD1 (6 bases). V lost 0 bases to trimming and J lost 2 bases, with 18 bases between them. This CDR3 region has 19 residues. The germline gives CDR1 SGHRS, CDR2 YFSETQ. The CDR3 region has the DNA TGCGCCAGCAGCTTGGCTCGCACAGGGAAAGTCCCTGGGGCCAACGTCCTGACTTTC. Translation gives CASSLARTGKVPGANVLTF.

To note about this clone: The sample has other DNA sequences that encode this CDR3 too. This chain joins TRBV9 and TRBJ2-1; D unresolved. The CDR3 is 12 residues long. Germline V gene lookup returns CDR1 SGDLS and CDR2 YYNGEE. V lost 0 bases to trimming and J lost 6 bases, with 4 bases between them. The CDR3 DNA sequence: TGTGCCAGCAGCGTAGATAGCAATGAGCAGTTCTTC. Translating gives CASSVDSNEQFF.